Following are 16 T cell receptor beta chains from one sample sequenced in a study of T-cell memory formation after mild COVID-19 (dated by TCRdb to about 2021). Library creation used 5' RACE. Sequencing instrument: Illumina NovaSeq 6000. The public sequencing data were trimmed at Q25 with fastp and processed into clonotypes with MiXCR by TCRdb, which kept only in-frame beta chains. Each entry is one CDR3 protein sequence, shown with its most common DNA and genes. Here the sample has 220,000 or so distinct CDR3 sequences; over 7.5% occur a single time. The ten most abundant clones make up 3.5% to 4% of the sample. Sequencing used PBMCs or a T cell subset sorted from them (not recorded which). The receptors come from a man younger than 30 who had mild COVID-19 (a few samples of this study predate the infection). The sample titles of this study are shuffled in the database, so cell type and time point are left out; the donor was told from shared clones.

This clonotype showed up just a few times. V is TRBV4-2 and J is TRBJ1-1; no definite D call. This CDR3 is built from 15 residues. V was pared by 0 bases and J by 1 base, with 9 bases between. Germline V gives CDR1 LGHNA, CDR2 YNFKEQ. CDR3: CASSQEKGPNTEAFF. CDR3 nucleotides: TGTGCCAGCAGCCAAGAGAAGGGTCCGAACACTGAAGCTTTCTTT.

Only one count was recorded for this clonotype. This chain links TRBV5-5 with TRBJ2-3; TRBD1 or TRBD2 may be the D gene (6 bases each). The CDR3 covers 16 residues. Germline lookup yields CDR1 SGHKS and CDR2 YYEKEE (reference sequence). V lost 3 bases and J lost 2, with 16 bases in between. The chain's CDR3 is CASSWRVLGATDTQYF. The CDR3 DNA reads as TGTGCCAGCAGCTGGAGGGTTTTGGGGGCCACAGATACGCAGTATTTT.

There are a few counts of this clonotype. The chain couples TRBV3-1 to TRBJ1-1; TRBD1 is a possible D gene (6 bases). The ends were cut back, 7 bases at V and 3 bases at J, with 12 bases in the middle. This CDR3 has 13 residues. The V gene's germline CDR1 is LGHDT and CDR2 YNNKEL (reference sequence). CDR3 bases: TGTGCCAGCAACCTACAGGGTTACACTGAAGCTTTCTTT. This translates into CASNLQGYTEAFF.

This chain connects TRBV5-1 to TRBJ1-5; no clear D. Trimming shortened V by 5 bases and J by 2 bases, and 14 bases separated the two germline ends. CDR3 length: 15 residues. Looked up from germline, CDR1 is SGHRS and CDR2 is YFSETQ. The DNA for the CDR3 is TGCGCCAGCAGTCCAACACCTTTTGGCAATCAGCCCCAGCATTTT. It specifies CASSPTPFGNQPQHF.

This clonotype occurred a few times. CDR3 DNA: TGCAGTGCAGGCATTGGGACTAGCGGGGCGGCCAGGTATTTT. It is translated as CSAGIGTSGAARYF. This chain joins TRBV20-1 and TRBJ2-3; TRBD2 matches at 13 bases. Germline V gives CDR1 DFQATT, CDR2 SNEGSKA (reference sequence). The ends lost 6 bases at V and 14 bases at J; junction bases unmatched: 14. There are 14 residues in the CDR3.

The chain recombines TRBV7-2 with TRBJ2-1, with D maybe TRBD2 (7 bases). The length of the CDR3 is 15 residues. The germline CDR1 and CDR2 sequences are SGHTA and FQGNSA. Trimming pared 1 base from V and 5 bases from J, leaving 12 bases between. The CDR3 sequence is CASSLGWGGHNEQFF. The CDR3 coding sequence is TGTGCCAGCAGCTTAGGTTGGGGGGGGCACAATGAGCAGTTCTTC. The full variable domain, completed using reference TRBV7-2 and TRBJ2-1, is GAGVSQSPSNKVTEKGKDVELRCDPISGHTALYWYRQSLGQGLEFLIYFQGNSAPDKSGLPSDRFSAERTGGSVSTLTIQRTQQEDSAVYLCASSLGWGGHNEQFFGPGTRLTVL.

This clonotype was detected only a few times. The chain combines TRBV10-3 with TRBJ2-3; 9 bases match TRBD1. This CDR3 region has 14 residues. J gave up 4 bases and V 5 bases, and 4 bases lay outside the gene matches. Germline values: CDR1 ENHRY, CDR2 SYGVKD. In DNA form, the CDR3 reads TGTGCCATCAGTTACAGGGGGCTCGCAGATACGCAGTATTTT. It is translated as CAISYRGLADTQYF.

This clonotype was detected only a few times. The V call is TRBV15, the J call TRBJ2-1; 9 bases fit TRBD1. This CDR3 region has 17 residues. Germline CDR1 and CDR2: LNHNV and YYDKDF (reference sequence). Trimming removed 5 bases from V and 7 bases from J; junction bases left unmatched: 15. The CDR3 DNA reads as TGTGCCACCAGCGGGGAGGTAGGGACAGGGAGAGAGAATGAGCAGTTCTTC. Its protein product is CATSGEVGTGRENEQFF.

The chain uses TRBV29-1 and TRBJ2-5, with 15 bases identical to TRBD2. V shed 8 bases, J shed 5 bases, and the junction held 6 bases outside the gene matches. This CDR3 contains 14 residues. Germline values: CDR1 SQVTM, CDR2 ANQGSEA. This CDR3 is CSTPGLAGGETQYF. For the CDR3, the DNA is TGCAGCACTCCGGGACTAGCGGGGGGCGAGACCCAGTACTTC.

Many counts were recorded for this clonotype. The chain links TRBV5-5 to TRBJ1-2, with D perhaps matching TRBD1 (5 bases). Germline V CDR1 and CDR2: SGHKS, YYEKEE (reference sequence). This CDR3 region has 14 residues. V lost 3 bases, J lost 8 bases, and 17 bases lay in between. The chain's CDR3 is CASSSVGGRGGYTF. CDR3 DNA: TGTGCCAGCAGCTCGGTCGGGGGTCGAGGCGGCTACACCTTC.

This clonotype was observed at least ten times. The chain combines TRBV30 with TRBJ1-2; D possibly corresponds to TRBD1 (6 bases). The CDR3 has 15 amino acids. Trimming pared 0 bases from V and 7 bases from J, leaving 18 bases between. Germline CDR1 reads GTSNPN; CDR2 reads SVGIG (reference sequence). CDR3 nucleotides: TGTGCCTGGAGTGTACACAGTAGGGGGTACGGTGGCTACACCTTC. This codes for CAWSVHSRGYGGYTF.

This clonotype was counted only a few times. This chain links TRBV19 with TRBJ2-1; D remains ambiguous. Trimming took 4 bases from V and 3 from J, leaving 7 bases between them. In germline, CDR1 is LNHDA, CDR2 SQIVND (reference sequence). The CDR3 has 13 amino acids. The DNA of the CDR3 is TGTGCCAGTAGTAGTTTCAGCTACAATGAGCAGTTCTTC. It encodes CASSSFSYNEQFF.

This clonotype was seen many times. The rearrangement joins TRBV6-2 or TRBV6-3 to TRBJ1-5, with D perhaps matching TRBD1 (5 bases). Germline V gene sequence: CDR1 MNHEY, CDR2 SVGEGT. The V end was cut by 8 bases, the J end by 0 bases, with 17 bases between. The CDR3 loop spans 16 amino acids. The CDR3 sequence is CASRRRGTNSNQPQHF. The DNA of the CDR3 is TGTGCCAGCCGCAGGCGGGGGACTAATAGCAATCAGCCCCAGCATTTT.

Many counts were recorded for this clonotype. The chain is built from TRBV7-2 and TRBJ1-5; no definite D call. Germline V CDR1 and CDR2: SGHTA, FQGNSA. V lost 5 bases to trimming and J lost 3 bases, with 11 bases between them. The CDR3 spans 14 residues. CDR3 residues: CASSDTGFNQPQHF. CDR3 in DNA: TGTGCCAGCAGCGATACCGGGTTCAATCAGCCCCAGCATTTT.

At least ten counts were recorded for this clonotype. The CDR3 region has the DNA TGTGCCAGCAGTGATTTGGGACTAGCGGCTAGAGCCAAAAACATTCAGTACTTC. This gives the protein CASSDLGLAARAKNIQYF. The chain carries TRBV2 and TRBJ2-4, with 11 bases that match TRBD2. The CDR3 is made up of 18 amino acids. J gave up 0 bases and V 3 bases, and 7 bases lay outside the gene matches. In germline, CDR1 is SNHLY, CDR2 FYNNEI.

The CDR3 here is CASQGYEQYF. As DNA, the CDR3 is TGTGCCAGCCAGGGATACGAGCAGTACTTC. The chain links TRBV28 to TRBJ2-7; a possible D gene is TRBD1 (5 bases). This CDR3 is built from 10 residues. The V end lost 8 bases, the J end lost 4 bases, and 6 bases lay between the germline ends. CDR1 is MDHEN and CDR2 is SYDVKM in the germline V gene.